Listed below are T cell receptor beta chains from one sample, sequenced in a study of beta chain features in type 1 diabetes. The table came from immunoSEQ multiplex PCR; TCRdb's copy has only in-frame clones and leaves some out. Of about 25,000 clones in the sample, about 71% were seen once. The material sequenced was stem cell memory CD4+ T cells from blood. These receptors all come from a woman aged 40 to 50 with type 1 diabetes. Both conserved end residues are part of each CDR3. D genes are given only for firm matches. A clone size is listed for some rows: how often the clone was seen (once, few, many), or a class if it is expanded.

J | D | size | V | CDR3 | DNA
TRBJ1-2 | TRBD1 | - | TRBV4-3 | CASSHRDRQINYGYTF | TGCGCCAGCAGCCATCGGGACAGACAGATTAACTATGGCTACACCTTC
TRBJ2-2 | - | - | TRBV2 | CASEVQNTGELFF | TGTGCCAGCGAGGTCCAGAACACCGGGGAGCTGTTTTTT
TRBJ2-1 | - | - | TRBV15 | CATTTGRVYNEQFF | TGTGCCACCACCACAGGACGAGTCTACAATGAGCAGTTCTTC
TRBJ1-2 | - | - | TRBV29-1 | CSVGGGGVANYGYTF | TGCAGCGTTGGGGGAGGGGGGGTAGCTAACTATGGCTACACCTTC
TRBJ2-5 | - | - | TRBV10-3 | CAISVATSQETQYF | TGTGCCATCAGTGTGGCCACCTCGCAAGAGACCCAGTACTTC
TRBJ2-1 | - | once | TRBV7-2 | CASSLVYPVGAPRNEQFF | TGTGCCAGCAGCTTAGTGTACCCCGTGGGGGCCCCCAGGAATGAGCAGTTCTTC
TRBJ2-7 | - | - | TRBV5-1 | CASSLPSREQYF | TGCGCCAGCAGCTTGCCCTCGCGAGAGCAGTACTTC
TRBJ2-5 | TRBD1 | - | TRBV4-3 | CASSQATQGAGETQYF | TGCGCCAGCAGCCAGGCCACACAGGGGGCGGGAGAGACCCAGTACTTC
TRBJ2-1 | - | few | TRBV5-4 | CASSLDQLYYNEQFF | TGTGCCAGCAGCTTGGACCAACTTTACTACAATGAGCAGTTCTTC
TRBJ1-1 | - | - | TRBV7-2 | CASSLAAYEVAFF | TGTGCCAGCAGCTTAGCCGCCTATGAGGTAGCTTTCTTT
TRBJ1-5 | - | - | TRBV4-3 | CASSQGGDQPQHF | TGCGCCAGCAGCCAAGGGGGGGATCAGCCCCAGCATTTT
TRBJ2-2 | TRBD1 | few | TRBV10-3 | CAISEDRGYGGELFF | TGTGCCATCAGTGAGGACAGGGGGTACGGCGGGGAGCTGTTTTTT
TRBJ1-5 | TRBD1 | once | TRBV5-1 | CASSEGQGRGQPQHF | TGCGCCAGCAGCGAAGGACAGGGCAGGGGTCAGCCCCAGCATTTT
TRBJ1-1 | TRBD1 | - | TRBV7-9 | CASSLGQGANTEAFF | TGTGCCAGCAGCTTAGGGCAGGGGGCGAACACTGAAGCTTTCTTT
TRBJ2-3 | TRBD1 | few | TRBV14 | CASSNQGADTQYF | TGTGCCAGCAGCAACCAGGGGGCTGATACGCAGTATTTT
TRBJ2-7 | TRBD2 | - | TRBV6-5 | CASSYGTSPYEQYF | TGTGCCAGCAGTTACGGGACTAGCCCCTACGAGCAGTACTTC
TRBJ1-6 | - | few | TRBV7-6 | CASSLQINSPLHF | TGTGCCAGCAGCTTACAGATTAATTCACCCCTCCACTTT
TRBJ1-4 | - | - | TRBV7-9 | CASSFWGSNDEKLFF | TGTGCCAGCAGCTTCTGGGGCAGTAACGATGAAAAACTGTTTTTT
TRBJ1-2 | TRBD1 | - | TRBV7-2 | CASSRLTGVGPYGYTF | TGTGCCAGCAGCCGATTGACAGGGGTAGGGCCCTATGGCTACACCTTC
TRBJ1-6 | TRBD1 | few | TRBV7-2 | CASSIIPTDRVDHSPLHF | TGTGCCAGCAGCATCATCCCGACGGACAGGGTGGATCATTCACCCCTCCACTTT
TRBJ1-4 | - | - | TRBV7-2 | CASSQRQANEKLFF | TGTGCCAGCAGCCAAAGACAAGCAAATGAAAAGCTGTTTTTT
TRBJ2-2 | TRBD2 | - | TRBV30 | CAWSAGTSTGELFF | TGTGCCTGGAGTGCAGGGACTAGCACCGGGGAGCTGTTTTTT
TRBJ2-5 | TRBD2 | - | TRBV29-1 | CSVLRGGQETQYF | TGCAGCGTTCTCCGGGGGGGCCAAGAGACCCAGTACTTC
TRBJ2-1 | - | - | TRBV4-1 | CASSQERGGEQFF | TGCGCCAGCAGCCAAGAAAGGGGAGGTGAGCAGTTCTTC
TRBJ2-5 | - | - | TRBV7-7 | CASSLVGSEQETQYF | TGTGCTAGCAGCTTAGTTGGGTCGGAGCAAGAGACCCAGTACTTC
TRBJ1-5 | TRBD1 | - | TRBV7-2 | CASSFGQVGNQPQHF | TGTGCCAGCAGCTTTGGACAGGTTGGCAATCAGCCCCAGCATTTT
TRBJ1-1 | - | few | TRBV6-6 | CASSRTEAFF | TGTGCCAGCAGCCGCACTGAAGCTTTCTTT
TRBJ1-6 | - | - | TRBV6-5 | CASSYYQGNNSPLHF | TGTGCCAGCAGTTACTACCAGGGGAATAATTCACCCCTCCACTTT
TRBJ1-1 | TRBD1 | - | TRBV19 | CASSIRQGGNTEAFF | TGTGCCAGTAGTATCCGTCAGGGGGGGAACACTGAAGCTTTCTTT
TRBJ2-3 | TRBD1 | - | TRBV7-2 | CASSPRRGQGLTDTQYF | TGTGCCAGCAGCCCTCGTCGGGGACAGGGGCTCACAGATACGCAGTATTTT
TRBJ2-3 | TRBD1 | few | TRBV29-1 | CSVETGGVDTQYF | TGCAGCGTCGAGACAGGGGGGGTAGATACGCAGTATTTT
TRBJ2-1 | TRBD2 | - | TRBV7-9 | CASSLNSGSLNEQFF | TGTGCCAGCAGCTTAAACAGCGGGAGTTTAAATGAGCAGTTCTTC
TRBJ2-2 | - | - | TRBV2 | CASSDVGVGNTGELFF | TGTGCCAGCAGTGATGTCGGGGTGGGAAACACCGGGGAGCTGTTTTTT
TRBJ1-5 | TRBD1 | - | TRBV7-2 | CASSPNRQGDQPQHF | TGTGCCAGCAGCCCGAACCGACAGGGGGATCAGCCCCAGCATTTT
TRBJ1-3 | - | - | TRBV9 | CASSPRDFLNTIYF | TGTGCCAGCAGCCCACGGGACTTCTTAAACACCATATATTTT
TRBJ1-2 | TRBD1 | - | TRBV7-9 | CASSLNEGADGYTF | TGTGCCAGCAGCTTAAATGAGGGGGCGGATGGCTACACCTTC
TRBJ1-2 | TRBD1 | - | TRBV27 | CASSFTGGPYGYTF | TGTGCCAGCAGTTTTACAGGGGGGCCCTATGGCTACACCTTC
TRBJ2-1 | TRBD2 | - | TRBV7-2 | CASSPGLAGSNEQFF | TGTGCCAGCAGCCCGGGACTAGCGGGGTCCAATGAGCAGTTCTTC
TRBJ2-1 | TRBD2 | few | TRBV5-1 | CASSLASGGRNEQFF | TGCGCCAGCAGCTTGGCTAGCGGGGGGCGAAATGAGCAGTTCTTC
TRBJ2-7 | TRBD1 | - | TRBV27 | CASSSDRANYEQYF | TGTGCCAGCAGTTCGGACAGGGCCAACTACGAGCAGTACTTC
TRBJ1-5 | - | - | TRBV18 | CASSPPGGRGQPQHF | TGTGCCAGCTCACCACCCGGGGGTAGGGGTCAGCCCCAGCATTTT
TRBJ1-1 | - | - | TRBV5-1 | CASSVTGNTEAFF | TGCGCCAGCAGCGTTACAGGGAACACTGAAGCTTTCTTT
TRBJ2-7 | - | - | TRBV5-8 | CASSLGGHHTSYEQYF | TGTGCCAGCAGCTTGGGGGGACATCACACCTCCTACGAGCAGTACTTC
TRBJ2-7 | TRBD1 | - | TRBV5-4 | CASSRDRGSSYEQYF | TGTGCCAGCAGCCGTGACAGGGGGTCTTCCTACGAGCAGTACTTC
TRBJ2-3 | - | - | TRBV6-5 | CASSYFKGEDTQYF | TGTGCCAGCAGTTACTTCAAGGGGGAGGATACGCAGTATTTT
TRBJ2-2 | TRBD1 | few | TRBV4-1 | CASSQGDRDARELFF | TGCGCCAGCAGCCAAGGGGACAGGGATGCCCGGGAGCTGTTTTTT
TRBJ2-2 | - | - | TRBV29-1 | CSALRGSSNTGELFF | TGCAGCGCCTTAAGGGGGAGTTCGAACACCGGGGAGCTGTTTTTT
TRBJ2-3 | - | few | TRBV19 | CASNFGRESADTQYF | TGTGCCAGTAACTTTGGACGGGAGTCGGCAGATACGCAGTATTTT
TRBJ1-2 | - | - | TRBV4-2 | CASSQDLAEYGYTF | TGTGCCAGCAGCCAAGATCTGGCAGAATATGGCTACACCTTC
TRBJ2-2 | - | - | TRBV5-1 | CASRIVETGELFF | TGCGCCAGCAGAATAGTGGAGACCGGGGAGCTGTTTTTT
TRBJ1-1 | - | - | TRBV2 | CASSASGAQSEAFF | TGTGCCAGCAGCGCCTCGGGTGCCCAATCTGAAGCTTTCTTT
TRBJ1-3 | TRBD1 | - | TRBV9 | CASSLGQAYSGNTIYF | TGTGCCAGCAGCTTGGGACAGGCCTACTCTGGAAACACCATATATTTT
TRBJ2-7 | - | - | TRBV28 | CASSRGAGRGSYEQYF | TGTGCCAGCAGTCGAGGGGCTGGACGGGGGAGTTACGAGCAGTACTTC